The rows below give T cell receptor beta chains drawn from one sample of a study of blood T cell repertoires in COVID-19. Sequenced by immunoSEQ multiplex PCR; TCRdb stores in-frame clones only, minus some. The table lists about 250,000 clones, about nine tenths of them singletons. Sequenced: peripheral blood. Source of these receptors: a woman in her sixties or seventies who had recovered from COVID-19. Each CDR3 is given with its conserved first and last residue. D genes are given only for firm matches. Expanded clones are given a class, and other clones once, few, many or no size at all.

NA	TRBV7-3	TRBJ1-6	NA	TGTGCCAGCAGCTGGGCAGGACAAAATTCACCCCTCCACTTT	CASSWAGQNSPLHF
TRBD1	TRBV4-3	TRBJ1-4	NA	TGCGCCAGCAGCCAAGCCCCTCAGGGGGCTTTTGAAAAACTGTTTTTT	CASSQAPQGAFEKLFF
NA	TRBV18	TRBJ1-5	NA	TGTGCCAGCTCACCAGGGCTCGATCAGCCCCAGCATTTT	CASSPGLDQPQHF
TRBD1	TRBV5-1	TRBJ2-3	NA	TGCGCCAGCAGCACCCAGACAGGGGTCGGCACAGATACGCAGTATTTT	CASSTQTGVGTDTQYF
NA	TRBV21-1	TRBJ2-1	NA	TGTGCCAGCAGCAGGGGACAGGGATTTTGTTCCTACAATGAGCAGTTCTTC	CASSRGQGFCSYNEQFF
TRBD1	TRBV2	TRBJ1-4	NA	TGTGCCAGCAGTGGGCTTGGGACAGGGCATGAAAAACTGTTTTTT	CASSGLGTGHEKLFF
NA	TRBV19	TRBJ2-3	NA	TGTGCCAGTAGTGACAGGACCACAGATACGCAGTATTTT	CASSDRTTDTQYF
TRBD1	TRBV7-2	TRBJ2-1	NA	TGTGCCAGCAGCTTCGGACAGGCCCGAAATGAGCAGTTCTTC	CASSFGQARNEQFF
TRBD1	TRBV7-2	TRBJ1-6	NA	TGTGCCAGCAGCCCATACAGGGGGCGGGGATCACCCCTCCACTTT	CASSPYRGRGSPLHF
TRBD2	TRBV19	TRBJ2-3	once	TGTGCCAGTAGTATATCGTCTAGCGGGGTTAGCACAGATACGCAGTATTTT	CASSISSSGVSTDTQYF
TRBD1	TRBV28	TRBJ2-1	NA	TGTGCCAGCAGTTTGTTTTTGTTCCGGGACAGAGCTTACAATGAGCAGTTCTTC	CASSLFLFRDRAYNEQFF
NA	TRBV5-1	TRBJ2-3	NA	TGCGCCAGCAGGGTGGGGACACCGCGCACAGATACGCAGTATTTT	CASRVGTPRTDTQYF
NA	TRBV5-6	TRBJ2-7	NA	TGTGCCAGCAGCTTGGTCTATCAGGGCCCCGAGCAGTACTTC	CASSLVYQGPEQYF
NA	TRBV5-8	TRBJ1-6	NA	TGTGCCAGCAGCCGAGGCGGGGGTCCTTCACCCCTCCACTTT	CASSRGGGPSPLHF
NA	TRBV7-3	TRBJ2-7	NA	TGTGCCAGCAGCCCGCACAGCGGTCCCAGCGTCGAGCAGTACTTC	CASSPHSGPSVEQYF
NA	TRBV5-8	TRBJ2-1	NA	TGTGCCAGCAGCTTGGCCCTCAGGTCGTCTGAGCAGTTCTTC	CASSLALRSSEQFF
NA	TRBV7-8	TRBJ1-2	NA	TGTGCCAGCAGCCCACAGGGCTATGGCTACACCTTC	CASSPQGYGYTF
TRBD1	TRBV5-1	TRBJ1-2	NA	TGCGCCAGCAGCTTGGGACAGGGGGGCTATGGCTACACCTTC	CASSLGQGGYGYTF
NA	TRBV18	TRBJ1-1	NA	TGTGCCAGCTCCCCCCAGATCACCGGGGGAGGGAACACTGAAGCTTTCTTT	CASSPQITGGGNTEAFF
NA	TRBV9	TRBJ2-7	NA	TGTGCCAGCAGCTCGAGAGGGCGGTCGGAGTCGGGTGAGCAGTACTTC	CASSSRGRSESGEQYF
TRBD2	TRBV6-5	TRBJ2-3	NA	TGTGCCAGCAGCCCCAGCGGGAGGACAGATACGCAGTATTTT	CASSPSGRTDTQYF
NA	TRBV28	TRBJ1-2	NA	TGTGCCAGCAGCCCCCGGCGGGGGAGGGCTAACTATGGCTACACCTTC	CASSPRRGRANYGYTF
TRBD1	TRBV16	TRBJ1-1	NA	TGTGCCAGCAGCCAGCGACAGGGTGGGAACACTGAAGCTTTCTTT	CASSQRQGGNTEAFF
TRBD2	TRBV5-1	TRBJ2-5	NA	TGCGCCAGCAGCTTGGAGAGGACTAGCGGGGGATACCAAGAGACCCAGTACTTC	CASSLERTSGGYQETQYF
NA	TRBV29-1	TRBJ1-4	NA	TGCAGCGTTGGTTGGCAGGGTAATGAAAAACTGTTTTTT	CSVGWQGNEKLFF
NA	TRBV7-6	TRBJ2-6	once	TGTGCCAGCAGCTTCACCCGGGGGGCCGGGGCCAACGTCCTGACTTTC	CASSFTRGAGANVLTF
TRBD1	TRBV10-3	TRBJ1-4	NA	TGTGCCATCAGTGAATCGACAGGGGGCAGTGAAAAACTGTTTTTT	CAISESTGGSEKLFF
TRBD1	TRBV3-1/TRBV3-2	TRBJ2-3	NA	TGTGCCAGCAGCCGCCAGGGGGCCCCCTTGACTAGCACAGATACGCAGTATTTT	CASSRQGAPLTSTDTQYF
TRBD1	TRBV5-1	TRBJ2-5	NA	TGCGCCAGCAGCTCAGGACAGGGACAAGAGACCCAGTACTTC	CASSSGQGQETQYF
NA	TRBV6-5	TRBJ2-5	NA	TGTGCCAGCAGTTGGACTTGGCGGGTTTCGCAAGAGACCCAGTACTTC	CASSWTWRVSQETQYF
TRBD2	TRBV18	TRBJ2-1	NA	TGTGCCAGCTCACCAATCCTAGCGGGGGATAACAATGAGCAGTTCTTC	CASSPILAGDNNEQFF
NA	TRBV25-1	TRBJ2-7	NA	TGTGCCAGCAGTTGGGGCAACGAGCAGTACTTC	CASSWGNEQYF
NA	TRBV12-5	TRBJ2-6	NA	TGTGCTAGTGGGTACTCTGGGGCCAACGTCCTGACTTTC	CASGYSGANVLTF
NA	TRBV5-1	TRBJ1-1	NA	TGCGCCAGCAAGGAGGGGTCCAACACTGAAGCTTTCTTT	CASKEGSNTEAFF
NA	TRBV5-1	TRBJ2-7	NA	TGCGCCAGCAGCCTGGGGCACCAGGGGATGGACGAGCAGTACTTC	CASSLGHQGMDEQYF
TRBD2	TRBV5-1	TRBJ2-1	NA	TGCGCCAGCAGCCGAAGCTCGGGTGCTAGCGGGATCTTCTCCTACAATGAGCAGTTCTTC	CASSRSSGASGIFSYNEQFF
NA	TRBV3-1/TRBV3-2	TRBJ2-3	NA	TGTGCCAGCAGCCAAGGAGTTGGGTCGGGGAGCACCGATACGCAGTATTTT	CASSQGVGSGSTDTQYF
NA	TRBV28	TRBJ2-6	once	TGTGCCAGCAGAACTCCCGGCAGGATCTCTGGGGCCAACGTCCTGACTTTC	CASRTPGRISGANVLTF
TRBD1	TRBV5-4	TRBJ2-7	NA	TGTGCCAGCAGCTTGGATGGCAGGGGGCCCAACGAGCAGTACTTC	CASSLDGRGPNEQYF
NA	TRBV10-1	TRBJ2-7	NA	TGCGCCAGCAGTGAGTCGGGGGCCGAAAGGGGCGAGCAGTACTTC	CASSESGAERGEQYF
NA	TRBV19	TRBJ1-1	NA	TGTGCCAGTAGTATAGATGGGACGCATGGGGGCTTCTTT	CASSIDGTHGGFF
NA	TRBV11-2	TRBJ1-3	NA	TGTGCCAGCAGTCTTATCAGGGCTGGAAACACCATATATTTT	CASSLIRAGNTIYF
TRBD1	TRBV5-1	TRBJ1-2	NA	TGCGCCAGCAGTTGGGACAGAACTAACTATGGCTACACCTTC	CASSWDRTNYGYTF
TRBD2	TRBV5-6	TRBJ2-2	once	TGTGCCAGCAGCTATCACTCGGGACTAGCGGCATCCGGGGAGCTGTTTTTT	CASSYHSGLAASGELFF
TRBD1	TRBV2	TRBJ2-7	NA	TGTGCCAGCAGTGAACAGGGGGCGACCTACGAGCAGTACTTC	CASSEQGATYEQYF
NA	TRBV11-1	TRBJ2-2	NA	TGTGCCAGCAGCTCACAGGGTAGCGCCGGGGAGCTGTTTTTT	CASSSQGSAGELFF
TRBD2	TRBV27	TRBJ2-1	NA	TGTGCCAGCATCCTAACGGGGGGCGGGGGGTCCTTATACAATGAGCAGTTCTTC	CASILTGGGGSLYNEQFF
NA	TRBV10-2	TRBJ2-5	NA	TGCGCCAGCAGTGACAGGAGGGGGCCAGAGACCCAGTACTTC	CASSDRRGPETQYF
NA	TRBV5-1	TRBJ1-5	few	TGCGCCAGCAGCTTTTCTCCGACAGGAGATCAGCCCCAGCATTTT	CASSFSPTGDQPQHF